These T cell receptor beta chains were read from a single sample in a study of breast tumors, draining lymph nodes, adjacent tissues. Each CDR3 protein gets one entry after TCRdb re-called the multiplex PCR reads with MiXCR. The repertoire holds about 150,000 distinct CDR3 sequences, 20% to 25% seen once, with just over 2.5% in the top ten. The material sequenced was axillary lymph node tissue. Receptors were obtained from a female donor with breast cancer. Some clones in this sample may be carry-over from other donors' samples. CDR3s include the opening cysteine and the closing phenylalanine or tryptophan. The D gene is left open where the match is weak. Only part of the rows carry a size: once, few, many, or a class if the clone is expanded.

D	V	size	J	CDR3	DNA
-	TRBV5-1	many	TRBJ2-7	CASSSPGTATYEQYF	TGCGCCAGCAGCTCTCCCGGGACCGCGACCTACGAGCAGTACTTC
TRBD2	TRBV4-3	many	TRBJ2-1	CASSQAGGYNEQFF	TGCGCCAGCAGCCAAGCGGGAGGGTACAATGAGCAGTTCTTC
TRBD1	TRBV20-1	many	TRBJ2-5	CSARETDIWTGGTQTQYF	TGCAGTGCTAGAGAAACGGATATCTGGACAGGGGGCACTCAGACCCAGTACTTC
TRBD1	TRBV5-4	many	TRBJ2-5	CASSLGDRVETQYF	TGTGCCAGCAGCTTGGGGGACAGGGTGGAGACCCAGTACTTC
-	TRBV7-9	many	TRBJ2-3	CASSKLAFTDTQYF	TGTGCCAGCAGCAAACTAGCTTTCACAGATACGCAGTATTTT
-	TRBV10-3	many	TRBJ2-1	CASRDTRHNEQFF	TGTGCCAGCCGGGACACAAGACACAATGAGCAGTTCTTC
-	TRBV30	many	TRBJ2-3	CAWTTTDTQYF	TGTGCCTGGACCACCACAGATACGCAGTATTTT
-	TRBV3-1	many	TRBJ2-5	CASSQDLGERAMTQYF	TGTGCCAGCAGCCAAGATCTTGGCGAGCGGGCTATGACCCAGTACTTC
TRBD1	TRBV6-6	many	TRBJ1-2	CASSYRDSYGYTF	TGTGCCAGCAGTTACCGGGACAGCTATGGCTACACCTTC
TRBD2	TRBV2	many	TRBJ2-1	CASNIAGGYNEQFF	TGTGCCAGCAATATAGCGGGAGGCTACAATGAGCAGTTCTTC
TRBD1	TRBV6-1	many	TRBJ2-1	CASRETGDNEQFF	TGTGCCAGCAGAGAGACAGGGGACAATGAGCAGTTCTTC
TRBD1	TRBV28	-	TRBJ1-3	CASRSLDRVYGNTIYF	TGTGCCAGCAGGTCCTTGGACAGGGTGTACGGAAACACCATATATTTT
TRBD2	TRBV12-3/TRBV12-4	many	TRBJ2-7	CASSLGTSGTVF	TGTGCCAGCAGTTTAGGGACTAGCGGGACGGTCTTC
TRBD2	TRBV20-1	many	TRBJ2-7	CSASLAGGYEQYF	TGCAGTGCTAGCTTAGCGGGAGGCTACGAGCAGTACTTC
TRBD1	TRBV9	many	TRBJ2-2	CASSPGGSLTGELFF	TGTGCCAGCAGCCCAGGGGGCTCGCTAACCGGGGAGCTGTTTTTT
TRBD2	TRBV4-2	-	TRBJ2-1	CASSQDGLAAYNEQFF	TGTGCCAGCAGCCAAGATGGGCTAGCGGCCTACAATGAGCAGTTCTTC
TRBD1	TRBV12-3/TRBV12-4	-	TRBJ1-5	CASSRDRGSGNQPQHF	TGTGCCAGCAGCCGGGACAGGGGATCTGGCAATCAGCCCCAGCATTTT
-	TRBV29-1	-	TRBJ1-6	CSVVTSSYDSPLHF	TGCAGCGTCGTGACCTCCTCCTATGATTCACCCCTCCACTTT
TRBD1	TRBV6-6	many	TRBJ1-2	CASSYLQGYGYTF	TGTGCCAGCAGTTATCTACAGGGGTATGGCTACACCTTC
TRBD2	TRBV4-2	many	TRBJ2-6	CASSQEIPLAGGANVLTF	TGTGCCAGCAGCCAAGAAATCCCACTAGCGGGGGGGGCCAACGTCCTGACTTTC
-	TRBV19	-	TRBJ1-4	CASSDRRGPTDEKLFF	TGTGCCAGTAGCGACCGCAGGGGCCCTACTGATGAAAAACTGTTTTTT
-	TRBV6-5	many	TRBJ1-2	CASRKEGANYGYTF	TGTGCCAGCAGGAAAGAGGGGGCTAACTATGGCTACACCTTC
TRBD2	TRBV11-2	many	TRBJ2-3	CASTHTLAGPTDTQYF	TGTGCCAGCACCCACACACTAGCGGGCCCCACAGATACGCAGTATTTT
-	TRBV20-1	many	TRBJ1-3	CSASPVEFSGNTIYF	TGCAGTGCTAGCCCAGTTGAGTTCTCTGGAAACACCATATATTTT
-	TRBV14	many	TRBJ2-7	CASSQGTVLGYEQYF	TGTGCCAGCAGCCAAGGGACAGTCCTGGGCTACGAGCAGTACTTC
-	TRBV15	many	TRBJ1-2	CATSRGIGQKGSGYTF	TGTGCTACCAGCAGAGGCATCGGACAGAAGGGTAGTGGCTACACCTTC
-	TRBV4-2	few	TRBJ2-1	CASSQDEGGGSGGNEQFF	TGTGCCAGCAGCCAAGATGAGGGGGGCGGGAGCGGTGGCAATGAGCAGTTCTTC
-	TRBV19	many	TRBJ1-6	CASSTLRDSPLHF	TGTGCCAGTAGTACCCTACGGGATTCACCCCTCCACTTT